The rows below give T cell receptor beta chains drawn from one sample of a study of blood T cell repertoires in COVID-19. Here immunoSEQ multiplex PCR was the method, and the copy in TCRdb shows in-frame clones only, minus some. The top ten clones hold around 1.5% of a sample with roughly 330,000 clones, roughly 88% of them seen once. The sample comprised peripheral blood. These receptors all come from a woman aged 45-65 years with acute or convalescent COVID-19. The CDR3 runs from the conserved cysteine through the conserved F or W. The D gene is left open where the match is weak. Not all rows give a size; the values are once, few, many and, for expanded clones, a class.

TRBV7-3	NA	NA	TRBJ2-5	TGTGCCAGCAGCTCTGTTCCAGGGATTCAAGAGACCCAGTACTTC	CASSSVPGIQETQYF
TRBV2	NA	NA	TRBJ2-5	TGTGCCAGCAGTGAAGCCCCCGGGTGGAGAAACCAAGAGACCCAGTACTTC	CASSEAPGWRNQETQYF
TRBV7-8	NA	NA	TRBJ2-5	TGTGCCAGCAGCCGAATCACGAGGGAGACCCAGTACTTC	CASSRITRETQYF
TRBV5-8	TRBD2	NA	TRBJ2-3	TGTGCCAGCAGCTTGGGCGGGAGGGCTACAGATACGCAGTATTTT	CASSLGGRATDTQYF
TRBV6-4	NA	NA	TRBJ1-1	TGTGCCAGCAGAGCACCGAACACTGAAGCTTTCTTT	CASRAPNTEAFF
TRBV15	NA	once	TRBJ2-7	TGTGCCACCAGCAGAGAACTGTCCTACGAGCAGTACTTC	CATSRELSYEQYF
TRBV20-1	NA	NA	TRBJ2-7	TGCAGTGCTAGTGTGGTAGGGGGAGAGCAGTACTTC	CSASVVGGEQYF
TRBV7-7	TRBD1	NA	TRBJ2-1	TGTGCTAGCAGCTCGACAGGGCGAGGGTACAATGAGCAGTTCTTC	CASSSTGRGYNEQFF
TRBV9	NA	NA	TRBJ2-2	TGTGCCAGCAGCGTAGACGGGAACACCGGGGAGCTGTTTTTT	CASSVDGNTGELFF
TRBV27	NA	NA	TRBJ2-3	TGTGCCAGCAGACCCAAACAGGGCGTTTTTGGTGTAGCGGGCCATTATACGCAGTATTTT	CASRPKQGVFGVAGHYTQYF
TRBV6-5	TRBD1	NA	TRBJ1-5	TGTGCCAGCAGGGAGGGGGCGATTAGCAATCAGCCCCAGCATTTT	CASREGAISNQPQHF
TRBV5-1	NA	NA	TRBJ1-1	TGCGCCAGCAGCAGCTGGGTGGGGCCTCGGTTTTCAGCTTTCTTT	CASSSWVGPRFSAFF
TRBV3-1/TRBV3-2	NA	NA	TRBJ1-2	TGTGCCAGCAGCCAAGGTTCAGTTGCCTATGGCTACACCTTC	CASSQGSVAYGYTF
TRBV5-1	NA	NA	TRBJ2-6	TGCGCCACCTCAGGGGCCGGGGCCAACGTCCTGACTTTC	CATSGAGANVLTF
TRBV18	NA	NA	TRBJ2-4	TGTGCCAGCTCACACAGCGGGTGGTGGGAAAACATTCAGTACTTC	CASSHSGWWENIQYF
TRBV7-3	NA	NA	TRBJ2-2	TGTGCCAGCAGCTTTAGTTCGAACACCGGGGAGCTGTTTTTT	CASSFSSNTGELFF
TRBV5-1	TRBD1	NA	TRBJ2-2	TGCGCCAGCAGCCCCGGGACAGGGGGAACCGGGGAGCTGTTTTTT	CASSPGTGGTGELFF
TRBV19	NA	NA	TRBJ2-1	TGTGCCTGCAGGACTATCAACAATGAGCAGTTCTTC	CACRTINNEQFF
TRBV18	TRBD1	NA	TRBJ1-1	TGTGCCAGCTCAGCGGCTGTACCGGGACAGGGGCCTGAAGCTTTCTTT	CASSAAVPGQGPEAFF
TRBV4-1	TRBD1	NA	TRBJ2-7	TGCGCCAGCAGCCTCCTTGGACAGGGGCGGCCCTACGAGCAGTACTTC	CASSLLGQGRPYEQYF
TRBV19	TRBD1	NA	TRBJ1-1	TGTGCCAGTAGTCGACAGGGAATGGCCACTGAAGCTTTCTTT	CASSRQGMATEAFF
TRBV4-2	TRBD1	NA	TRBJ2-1	TGTGCCAGCAGCCAAGAAGGGACAGAATACAATGAGCAGTTCTTC	CASSQEGTEYNEQFF
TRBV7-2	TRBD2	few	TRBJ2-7	TGTGCCACCCACAAAAGCGGGACGAACTACGAGCAGTACTTC	CATHKSGTNYEQYF
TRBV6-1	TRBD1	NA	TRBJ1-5	TGTGCCAGCAGTGAAACGACAGGGGCGATAAGCAATCAGCCCCAGCATTTT	CASSETTGAISNQPQHF
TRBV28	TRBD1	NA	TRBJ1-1	TGTGCCAGCAAGAGCCAGGGGGCGCCGGAAAACACTGAAGCTTTCTTT	CASKSQGAPENTEAFF
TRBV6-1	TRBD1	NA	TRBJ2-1	TGTGCCAGCAGTGAAGGGACAGGGAGGTTCAATGAGCAGTTCTTC	CASSEGTGRFNEQFF
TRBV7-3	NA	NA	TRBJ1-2	TGTGCCAGCAGCACGGGGGGCGCAGGGGCTGGCTACACCTTC	CASSTGGAGAGYTF
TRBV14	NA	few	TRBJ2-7	TGTGCCAGCAGCCTTACTAGCTACGAGCAGTACTTC	CASSLTSYEQYF
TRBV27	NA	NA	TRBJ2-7	TGTGCCAGCAGTTTCTCTCGCTCCTACGAGCAGTACTTC	CASSFSRSYEQYF